Below, 25 T cell receptor beta chains from the same sample are listed, as sequenced in a study of cytotoxic CD8 clonotypes in ibrutinib-treated CLL. Assay: immunoSEQ multiplex PCR; the TCRdb copy retains only in-frame clones and omits some. The repertoire has a few hundred thousand clones, 67% of them found once; the top ten carry under 8%. The specimen was PBMCs, collected after 36 months of ibrutinib treatment. These receptors originate from a human donor with chronic lymphocytic leukemia.

The CDR3, as DNA: TGCAGCGTTGAGGGGCGACTAGCGGCGGTTACGCAGTATTTT. Translation gives CSVEGRLAAVTQYF. The chain uses TRBV29-1 and TRBJ2-3, with 9 bases that match TRBD2. The trim removed 3 bases at V and 8 bases at J, leaving 9 bases unmatched. Germline lookup yields CDR1 SQVTM and CDR2 ANQGSEA. The CDR3 extends over 14 amino acids.

The chain recombines TRBV7-6 with TRBJ2-3; D call uncertain. The CDR3 is 13 amino acids. The V gene lost 5 bases and the J gene lost 5 bases, with 11 bases spanning the gap. Germline-derived CDR1 and CDR2 are SGHVS and FNYEAQ. DNA of the CDR3: TGTGCCAGCAGCCTCCTCCTTAAAGATACGCAGTATTTT. The encoded protein is CASSLLLKDTQYF.

The rearrangement links TRBV2 to TRBJ2-6; D remains unclear. Per the germline V gene, CDR1 is SNHLY and CDR2 is FYNNEI. This CDR3 is 16 amino acids long. Trimming took 6 bases from V and 0 from J, leaving 12 bases between them. This CDR3 reads CASSTWTVSGANVLTF. The CDR3, as DNA: TGTGCCAGCAGCACCTGGACGGTCTCTGGGGCCAACGTCCTGACTTTC.

V usage is TRBV11-2 and J usage is TRBJ2-7; tentative D call: TRBD2 (5 bases). The germline gives CDR1 SGHAT, CDR2 FQNNGV. The CDR3 loop spans 15 amino acids. Trimming removed 1 base at V and 3 bases at J, with 13 bases between. The CDR3 protein is CASSLAPGSSYEQYF. CDR3 in DNA: TGTGCCAGCAGCTTAGCGCCGGGATCAAGCTACGAGCAGTACTTC.

This CDR3 reads CASTSTSGYNEQFF. CDR3 coding DNA: TGTGCCAGTACGTCGACTAGCGGGTACAATGAGCAGTTCTTC. The V and J genes are TRBV19 and TRBJ2-1; 10 bases align to TRBD2. The CDR3 is 14 residues long. The V gene end was trimmed by 7 bases and the J gene end by 4 bases; junction bases not matched to a gene: 4. CDR1 is LNHDA and CDR2 is SQIVND in the germline V gene (reference sequence).

This clone occurred once. The rearrangement links TRBV7-9 to TRBJ2-7, with 9 bases fitting TRBD1. CDR3 length: 15 amino acids. Germline values: CDR1 SEHNR, CDR2 FQNEAQ (reference sequence). Trimming removed 0 bases from V and 5 bases from J; junction bases left unmatched: 5. CDR3: CASSLAGQGIHEQYF. The CDR3 DNA follows: TGTGCCAGCAGCTTAGCGGGACAGGGTATCCACGAGCAGTACTTC.

This clone was seen a few times. This chain uses TRBV28 with TRBJ1-2; D unclear. In germline, CDR1 is MDHEN, CDR2 SYDVKM. The CDR3 is 14 residues long. Trimming stripped 7 bases from V and 13 bases from J, with 25 bases between. This chain's CDR3 is CASTPNEGSPPLTF. As DNA, the CDR3 is TGTGCCAGCACCCCCAACGAAGGCTCTCCCCCGCTCACCTTC.

This clone was observed a few times. The V gene is TRBV11-2, the J gene TRBJ2-5; D is ambiguous. CDR3 size: 14 residues. CDR1 is SGHAT and CDR2 is FQNNGV in the germline V gene. V gave up 0 bases and J gave up 6 bases, with 11 bases separating them. CDR3 loop: CASSLDPLSKTQYF. The CDR3 nucleotides read TGTGCCAGCAGCTTAGACCCCCTGTCGAAGACCCAGTACTTC.

In this sample, this clone turned up a few times. V usage is TRBV11-1 and J usage is TRBJ2-6; 11 bases align to TRBD1. The CDR3 is made up of 18 amino acids. CDR1 and CDR2 (germline): SGHAT, FQDESV (reference sequence). Trimming took 3 bases from V and 0 from J; bases not matched to a gene: 4. The CDR3 sequence: CASSFTGQGVSGANVLTF. Here the CDR3 DNA reads TGTGCCAGCAGCTTTACGGGACAGGGGGTCTCTGGGGCCAACGTCCTGACTTTC.

The chain links TRBV7-2 to TRBJ2-7; D could derive from TRBD1 or TRBD2 (5 bases each). The germline V gene has CDR1 SGHTA and CDR2 FQGNSA. The CDR3 has 14 residues. Trimming removed 0 bases at V and 5 bases at J, with 11 bases between. Here the CDR3 reads CASSLAGVIHEQYF. The CDR3 DNA follows: TGTGCCAGCAGCTTAGCGGGGGTGATCCACGAGCAGTACTTC.

This clone was observed once. The chain uses TRBV5-4 and TRBJ2-5, with D perhaps TRBD1 or TRBD2 (6 bases each). Germline CDR1 SGHNT, CDR2 YYREEE (reference sequence). Trimming left V 1 base short and J 1 base short, with 14 bases between. The CDR3 runs 16 residues. The CDR3 sequence is CASSLTGGSAQETQYF. The DNA of the CDR3 is TGTGCCAGCAGCTTGACCGGGGGCAGCGCCCAAGAGACCCAGTACTTC.

Only a few counts were recorded for this clone. The rearrangement joins TRBV5-1 to TRBJ1-5; D unresolved. The ends were cut back, 0 bases at V and 4 bases at J, with 14 bases in the middle. Germline V gene sequence: CDR1 SGHRS, CDR2 YFSETQ. The CDR3 runs 16 residues. The CDR3 nucleotides are TGCGCCAGCAGCTTGGTTCGCCCTCTCAAGAATCAGCCCCAGCATTTT. Translation gives CASSLVRPLKNQPQHF.

This clone was counted only a few times. The chain employs TRBV18 and TRBJ1-2; no clear D gene. V was trimmed by 2 bases and J by 2 bases, leaving 9 bases between them. Germline V lookup: CDR1 KGHSH, CDR2 LQKENI. The CDR3 is 14 amino acids. The DNA of the CDR3 is TGTGCCAGCTCACCAGCATGGGTCAACTATGGCTACACCTTC. This encodes CASSPAWVNYGYTF.

The chain recombines TRBV11-2 with TRBJ1-3; D remains unclear. The CDR3 contains 14 residues. CDR1 and CDR2 (germline): SGHAT, FQNNGV. Trimming cost V 1 base and J 4 bases, with 8 bases left between them. CDR3 region: CASSLGLSGNTIYF. The DNA for the CDR3 is TGTGCCAGCAGCTTAGGATTGTCCGGAAACACCATATATTTT.

The chain has TRBV4-1 and TRBJ2-2; TRBD1 agrees at 7 bases. V was pared by 6 bases and J by 1 base, with 8 bases of the junction left unmatched. This CDR3 contains 16 residues. Germline assignment: CDR1 MGHRA and CDR2 YSYEKL. CDR3 bases: TGCGCCAGCAGGTACAACGGACAGGTGAACACCGGGGAGCTGTTTTTT. This gives the protein CASRYNGQVNTGELFF.

Only a few counts were recorded for this clone. J is TRBJ1-1 and V is TRBV4-1; D is perhaps TRBD1 (5 bases). Germline-derived CDR1 and CDR2 are MGHRA and YSYEKL. Trimming took 5 bases from V and 1 from J, leaving 8 bases between them. This CDR3 contains 13 residues. CDR3 residues: CASSLQANTEAFF. The CDR3 DNA reads as TGCGCCAGCAGCTTACAGGCGAACACTGAAGCTTTCTTT.

The chain employs TRBV18 and TRBJ1-4, with D uncertain. Per the germline V gene, CDR1 is KGHSH and CDR2 is LQKENI. V was shortened by 5 bases and J by 0 bases, with 10 bases between the two germline ends. This CDR3 region has 15 residues. The CDR3 loop is CASSSVWPTNEKLFF. The CDR3 DNA follows: TGTGCCAGCTCATCGGTTTGGCCAACTAATGAAAAACTGTTTTTT.

V is TRBV2 and J is TRBJ1-6; no clear D. The CDR3 loop spans 13 amino acids. With 3 bases removed from V and 7 bases from J, the gap between germline ends came to 7 bases. The germline V gene has CDR1 SNHLY and CDR2 FYNNEI. The CDR3 region has the DNA TGTGCCAGCAGTGACTACCGGAATTCACCCCTCCACTTT. Its protein product is CASSDYRNSPLHF.

V usage is TRBV6-6 and J usage is TRBJ1-2, with D possibly TRBD1 on 6 matching bases. Trimming left V 9 bases short and J 4 bases short, with 15 bases between. CDR1 is MNHNY, CDR2 SVGAGI, per germline (reference sequence). The CDR3 extends over 13 amino acids. CDR3 in DNA: TGTGCCAGTCAGAGGGGACAATTCTATGGCTACACCTTC. This gives the protein CASQRGQFYGYTF.

CDR3 bases: TGCGCCAGCAGCTTGGCCTGGGGGCTCTACGAGCAGTACTTC. It translates to CASSLAWGLYEQYF. This chain connects TRBV5-1 to TRBJ2-7; D may be TRBD1 (6 bases). Trimming left V 0 bases short and J 3 bases short, with 10 bases between. CDR3 length: 14 amino acids. Per germline, CDR1 SGHRS and CDR2 YFSETQ.

With regard to this clone: Other DNA sequences in this sample translate to the same CDR3. The J gene is TRBJ2-7, the V gene TRBV7-9, with 7 bases fitting TRBD1. The V gene end was trimmed by 5 bases and the J gene end by 0 bases; junction bases not matched to a gene: 4. There are 14 residues in the CDR3. Germline CDR1 SEHNR, CDR2 FQNEAQ (reference sequence). The CDR3 here is CASSGRDSSYEQYF. DNA of the CDR3: TGTGCCAGCAGCGGACGGGACAGCTCCTACGAGCAGTACTTC.

The chain carries TRBV7-9 and TRBJ2-7; the match to TRBD2 covers 14 bases. CDR3 length: 16 residues. The J segment lost 3 bases and the V segment lost 5 bases, leaving 6 bases of the junction unmatched. The germline V gene has CDR1 SEHNR and CDR2 FQNEAQ (reference sequence). As DNA, the CDR3 is TGTGCCAGCAGCAGAGGGACTAGCGGGAGACTCTACGAGCAGTACTTC. Amino acid sequence: CASSRGTSGRLYEQYF.

The gene calls are TRBV25-1 and TRBJ2-5; TRBD2 agrees at 8 bases. Trimming removed 4 bases from V and 3 bases from J; junction bases left unmatched: 16. Germline V lookup: CDR1 MGHDK, CDR2 SYGVNS. This CDR3 contains 18 residues. CDR3 sequence: CASSALAGPSRAKETQYF. Here the CDR3 DNA reads TGTGCCAGCAGTGCTTTAGCGGGGCCTTCACGAGCAAAAGAGACCCAGTACTTC. Combining the CDR3 with reference TRBV25-1 and TRBJ2-5 gives the whole variable domain EADIYQTPRYLVIGTGKKITLECSQTMGHDKMYWYQQDPGMELHLIHYSYGVNSTEKGDLSSESTVSRIRTEHFPLTLESARPSHTSQYLCASSALAGPSRAKETQYFGPGTRLLVL.

The CDR3 sequence is CASGLDLTGVTGELFF. DNA for the CDR3: TGTGCTAGTGGTTTGGACCTGACAGGGGTAACCGGGGAGCTGTTTTTT. The rearrangement links TRBV12-5 to TRBJ2-2; 8 nucleotides align to TRBD1. V trimming: 1 base; J trimming: 5 bases; junction bases outside the gene matches: 6. The germline V gene has CDR1 LGHNT and CDR2 FRNRAP. The CDR3 length is 16 residues.

This rearrangement joins TRBV7-9 to TRBJ2-5, with 12 bases lining up with TRBD1. Per germline, CDR1 SEHNR and CDR2 FQNEAQ (reference sequence). V shed 5 bases, J shed 3 bases, and the junction held 4 bases outside the gene matches. The CDR3 is made up of 15 amino acids. The chain's CDR3 is CASSQGTGGKETQYF. DNA of the CDR3: TGTGCCAGCAGCCAAGGGACAGGGGGCAAAGAGACCCAGTACTTC.